The clone carrying this T cell receptor (beta chain) was seen a few times. The antigen is not known. Generation of TCR cDNA used 5'RACE template switching (which added a universal primer site and UMIs). TCRdb processed the 5' RACE reads anew with MiXCR; each CDR3 protein has one entry. The sample holds 300,000 to 400,000 distinct CDR3 sequences, roughly 8.7% seen once. The sample belongs to a study of T cells after yellow fever vaccination. As for the study in general: Fractions of limited cellularity were prepared by means of SMART-Seq v4 Ultra Low Input. Overall study results and limits: The appearance of a small share of clonotypes in both CD4 and CD8 compartments was observed. Post-booster repertoires again held most primary-vaccination clones (around 95% CD4, roughly 88% CD8).

There are 14 residues in the CDR3. The germline CDR1 and CDR2 sequences are SEHNR and FQNEAQ (reference sequence). Deletions cut 10 bases from V and 7 bases from J, with 20 bases between. The material sequenced was PBMCs, taken on the day of the first yellow fever vaccination. This TCR was sampled from a man younger than 35 who received the YFV17D yellow fever vaccine. The chain recombines TRBV7-9 with TRBJ2-1; D gene uncertain. The CDR3 region is CATFRRKGGNEQFF. In DNA form, the CDR3 reads TGTGCCACCTTCAGGCGGAAAGGTGGTAATGAGCAGTTCTTC.